The 21 T cell receptor beta chains below all came from one sample that was sequenced in a study of blood T cell repertoires in COVID-19. Only in-frame clones appear in the TCRdb table, and some are missing; sequencing was by immunoSEQ multiplex PCR. The sample has about 46,000 clones, around 83% seen once. The source material was PBMCs or T cells enriched from blood (not recorded which). The receptors shown here come from a woman aged 50 to 65 who had recovered from COVID-19.

The gene calls are TRBV5-1 and TRBJ1-1; D is possibly TRBD1 (5 bases). CDR1 SGHRS and CDR2 YFSETQ come from the germline V gene. The CDR3 runs 15 residues. V was shortened by 0 bases and J by 3 bases, with 12 bases between the two germline ends. CDR3 amino acids: CASSLGGLADTEAFF. In DNA form, the CDR3 reads TGCGCCAGCAGCTTGGGGGGACTAGCGGACACTGAAGCTTTCTTT.

The chain links TRBV30 to TRBJ2-5; D uncertain. From germline, CDR1 is GTSNPN and CDR2 SVGIG (reference sequence). Trimming removed 4 bases from V and 5 bases from J, with 8 bases in between. The CDR3 has 11 residues. CDR3 loop: CAWTLAETQYF. For the CDR3, the DNA is TGTGCCTGGACCCTCGCGGAGACCCAGTACTTC. Filled out from reference TRBV30 and TRBJ2-5, the complete variable domain reads SQTIHQWPATLVQPVGSPLSLECTVEGTSNPNLYWYRQAAGRGLQLLFYSVGIGQISSEVPQNLSASRPQDRQFILSSKKLLLSDSGFYLCAWTLAETQYFGPGTRLLVL.

The chain combines TRBV2 with TRBJ1-4; a possible D gene is TRBD1 (6 bases). The germline V gene encodes CDR1 SNHLY and CDR2 FYNNEI. Trimming took off 6 bases at V and 5 bases at J, with 16 bases between the two ends. The CDR3 has 15 amino acids. CDR3: CASSKGRQANEKLFF. In DNA, the CDR3 is TGTGCCAGCAGCAAAGGTCGACAGGCAAATGAAAAACTGTTTTTT.

This clone occurred once. This chain joins TRBV5-5 and TRBJ2-2; D not resolved. The CDR3 extends over 18 amino acids. V was pared by 0 bases and J by 0 bases, with 15 bases between. CDR1 is SGHKS and CDR2 is YYEKEE in the germline V gene (reference sequence). Written as DNA, the CDR3 is TGTGCCAGCAGCTTGGCTCTAACCCTAGATTCGAACACCGGGGAGCTGTTTTTT. Protein sequence: CASSLALTLDSNTGELFF.

The rearrangement joins TRBV10-1 to TRBJ1-1; D call uncertain. The V gene's germline CDR1 is WNHNN and CDR2 SYGVQD (reference sequence). The CDR3 length is 13 residues. V was cut by 4 bases and J by 2 bases, with 8 bases left in between. For the CDR3, the DNA is TGCGCCAGCAGTGGGTCACTAAACACTGAAGCTTTCTTT. Translated: CASSGSLNTEAFF.

This sequence joins TRBV29-1 and TRBJ2-3, with D unclear. V was shortened by 5 bases and J by 2 bases, with 8 bases between the two germline ends. This CDR3 contains 12 residues. The germline V gene has CDR1 SQVTM and CDR2 ANQGSEA. CDR3 in amino acids: CSVILDTDTQYF. DNA of the CDR3: TGCAGCGTTATTCTAGACACAGATACGCAGTATTTT.

This clone occurred a few times. The chain uses TRBV6-6 and TRBJ2-2; 7 bases are a match to TRBD1. CDR1 and CDR2 (germline): MNHNY, SVGAGI (reference sequence). The CDR3 is 14 residues long. J gave up 5 bases and V 6 bases, and 6 bases lay outside the gene matches. The CDR3 sequence is CASSRQGRTGELFF. The CDR3, as DNA: TGTGCCAGCAGCCGACAGGGTCGGACCGGGGAGCTGTTTTTT.

This chain joins TRBV7-9 and TRBJ1-1; 7 bases fit TRBD1. With 8 bases clipped from V and 5 bases from J, the junction kept 8 bases outside the gene matches. Germline V CDR1 and CDR2: SEHNR, FQNEAQ (reference sequence). This CDR3 has 13 amino acids. The CDR3 region is CASGPQGWTEAFF. CDR3 sequence (DNA): TGTGCCAGCGGACCACAGGGGTGGACTGAAGCTTTCTTT.

This sequence joins TRBV7-3 and TRBJ2-3; TRBD2 agrees at 13 bases. This CDR3 spans 15 amino acids. The V segment lost 2 bases and the J segment 6 bases; nucleotides outside the gene matches: 2. CDR1 is SGHTA, CDR2 FQGTGA, per germline. The CDR3 sequence: CASSLGGLAGDTQYF. Written as DNA, the CDR3 is TGTGCCAGCAGCTTAGGGGGACTAGCGGGGGATACGCAGTATTTT.

This clone has only a few counts. The chain has TRBV5-8 and TRBJ2-5; 12 bases fit TRBD2. Trimming at V came to 1 base and at J to 7 bases, leaving 8 bases not matched to a gene. The germline V gene encodes CDR1 SGHTS and CDR2 YDEGEE. This CDR3 is built from 16 residues. The CDR3 region has the DNA TGTGCCAGCAGCTTGCCTAGCGGGGGGGCCGAAGGGACCCAGTACTTC. Amino acids: CASSLPSGGAEGTQYF.

This chain links TRBV6-5 with TRBJ1-6; weak D call: TRBD1 (5 bases). V was pared by 0 bases and J by 10 bases, with 7 bases between. CDR3 length: 13 amino acids. Looked up from germline, CDR1 is MNHEY and CDR2 is SVGAGI. The CDR3 is CASSYSRGSPLHF. The DNA for the CDR3 is TGTGCCAGCAGTTACTCAAGGGGCTCACCCCTCCACTTT.

J is TRBJ1-5 and V is TRBV5-4; the D is unclear. V was pared by 2 bases and J by 9 bases, with 9 bases between. CDR3 length: 12 amino acids. In germline, CDR1 is SGHNT, CDR2 YYREEE (reference sequence). As DNA, the CDR3 is TGTGCCAGCAGCTTAAATCGGGGGCCCCAGCATTTT. It translates to CASSLNRGPQHF.

The V and J genes are TRBV4-2 and TRBJ2-1, with 8 bases identical to TRBD2. Looked up from germline, CDR1 is LGHNA and CDR2 is YNFKEQ. The CDR3 length is 15 residues. J gave up 3 bases and V 4 bases, and 5 bases lay outside the gene matches. In DNA form, the CDR3 reads TGTGCCAGCAGCCTCGGGACTAGAGACTACAATGAGCAGTTCTTC. Protein product: CASSLGTRDYNEQFF.

V and J are TRBV19 and TRBJ1-5; D is perhaps TRBD1 (5 bases). V lost 4 bases and J 0 bases, leaving 7 bases between the germline ends. Per germline, CDR1 LNHDA and CDR2 SQIVND (reference sequence). The CDR3 length is 14 residues. The CDR3 nucleotides are TGTGCCAGTAGTACCAGGGCTAGCAATCAGCCCCAGCATTTT. Residues: CASSTRASNQPQHF.

J is TRBJ1-4 and V is TRBV28; 10 positions match TRBD1. Germline V CDR1 and CDR2: MDHEN, SYDVKM. V shed 5 bases and J 0 bases; nucleotides not matched to a gene: 3. There are 16 residues in the CDR3. This chain's CDR3 is CASSTGQGATNEKLFF. The CDR3 DNA follows: TGTGCCAGCAGTACCGGACAGGGGGCAACTAATGAAAAACTGTTTTTT.

The chain is built from TRBV5-1 and TRBJ1-1, with D possibly matching TRBD1 (6 bases). With 0 bases removed from V and 0 bases from J, the gap between germline ends came to 12 bases. The CDR3 runs to 16 residues. Germline CDR1 reads SGHRS; CDR2 reads YFSETQ. CDR3 coding DNA: TGCGCCAGCAGCTTGGTAGTAGGGGGAATGAACACTGAAGCTTTCTTT. It yields the protein CASSLVVGGMNTEAFF. The complete variable domain, with remaining parts taken from reference TRBV5-1 and TRBJ1-1, reads KAGVTQTPRYLIKTRGQQVTLSCSPISGHRSVSWYQQTPGQGLQFLFEYFSETQRNKGNFPGRFSGRQFSNSRSEMNVSTLELGDSALYLCASSLVVGGMNTEAFFGQGTRLTVV.

V and J are TRBV19 and TRBJ1-5; D gene ambiguous. CDR1 is LNHDA and CDR2 is SQIVND in the germline V gene (reference sequence). Deletions cut 8 bases from V and 2 bases from J, with 22 bases between. This CDR3 spans 17 amino acids. In nucleotides, the CDR3 is TGTGCCAGTGGATCGGAGGATCTGAGCGCGGGCAATCAGCCCCAGCATTTT. It is translated as CASGSEDLSAGNQPQHF.

The chain couples TRBV5-4 to TRBJ2-7; weak D call: TRBD2 (6 bases). The V end lost 0 bases, the J end lost 3 bases, and 10 bases lay between the germline ends. This CDR3 comprises 14 residues. Germline values: CDR1 SGHNT, CDR2 YYREEE (reference sequence). In nucleotides, the CDR3 is TGTGCCAGCAGCTTGGGGCAGGGAGGCTACGAGCAGTACTTC. This encodes CASSLGQGGYEQYF.

The V call is TRBV10-2, the J call TRBJ2-7; no clear D. This CDR3 has 16 residues. Trimming cost V 2 bases and J 3 bases, with 17 bases left between them. Looked up from germline, CDR1 is WSHSY and CDR2 is SAAADI. The CDR3 protein is CASSETPSAWSYEQYF. The CDR3 DNA reads TGCGCCAGCAGTGAGACCCCGTCCGCTTGGAGCTACGAGCAGTACTTC.

The V and J genes are TRBV6-2 or TRBV6-3 and TRBJ2-2; the D is unclear. Germline CDR1 is MNHEY and CDR2 is SVGEGT. V was clipped by 5 bases and J by 6 bases, with 13 bases between them. The CDR3 runs 14 residues. CDR3 amino acids: CASSPQMVPGELFF. Here the CDR3 DNA reads TGTGCCAGCAGTCCCCAGATGGTTCCCGGGGAGCTGTTTTTT.

V is TRBV7-2 and J is TRBJ2-7; the match to TRBD2 covers 7 bases. V lost 4 bases to trimming and J lost 1 base; unmatched junction nucleotides: 13. This CDR3 is built from 17 residues. Germline CDR1 reads SGHTA; CDR2 reads FQGNSA. This chain's CDR3 is CASSSTVERDGSYEQYF. The CDR3 DNA is TGTGCCAGCAGCTCGACTGTCGAGCGGGACGGGTCCTACGAGCAGTACTTC.